This T cell receptor (beta chain) was identified during a study of cytomegalovirus exposure and HLA in healthy donors. Study details: Researchers found that around 80% of under 450 genotyped donors fell within the Caucasian-associated ancestry cluster.

The V end lost 4 bases, the J end lost 0 bases, and 10 bases lay between the germline ends. This CDR3 is 15 amino acids long. The germline CDR1 and CDR2 sequences are LNHDA and SQIVND (reference sequence). PCR primers comprised 60 Vbeta and 13 Jbeta primers. Libraries were prepared by immunoSEQ multiplex PCR; TCRdb keeps only in-frame clonotypes and omits some of them. The data contain around 150,000 clones, roughly 78% of them singletons. Study outcomes and limitations: TCR beta V- and J-gene trimming was later associated with a missense DCLRE1C variant. In vitro checks showed that a few CMV-associated chains really do target CMV antigens.

As regards this clone: Its specificity is unknown.

Donors in the study were healthy people who gave bone marrow. The chain uses TRBV19 and TRBJ2-1; D is perhaps TRBD1 (6 bases). Sequenced material: PBMCs. This sequence was found in a man aged 50-60 years in good health and CMV-seropositive. The CDR3: CASSTTGFSYNEQFF. CDR3 DNA: TGTGCCAGTAGTACAACAGGGTTCTCCTACAATGAGCAGTTCTTC.